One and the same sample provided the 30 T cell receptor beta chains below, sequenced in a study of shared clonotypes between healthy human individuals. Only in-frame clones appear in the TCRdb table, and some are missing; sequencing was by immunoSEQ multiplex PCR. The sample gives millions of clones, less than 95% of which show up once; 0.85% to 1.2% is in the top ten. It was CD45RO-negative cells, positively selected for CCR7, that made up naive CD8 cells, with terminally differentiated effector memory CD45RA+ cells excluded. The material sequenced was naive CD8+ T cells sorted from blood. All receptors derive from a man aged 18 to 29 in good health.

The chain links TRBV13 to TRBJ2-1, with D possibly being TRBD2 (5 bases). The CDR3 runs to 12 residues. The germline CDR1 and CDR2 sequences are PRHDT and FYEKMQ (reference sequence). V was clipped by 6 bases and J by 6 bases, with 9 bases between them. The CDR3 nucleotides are TGTGCCAGCAGTTACGGACTCAATGAGCAGTTCTTC. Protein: CASSYGLNEQFF.

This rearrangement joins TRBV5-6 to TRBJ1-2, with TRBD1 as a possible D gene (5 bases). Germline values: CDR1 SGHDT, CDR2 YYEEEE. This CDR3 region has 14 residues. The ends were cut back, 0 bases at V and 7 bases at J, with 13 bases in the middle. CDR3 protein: CASSLGQGTRGYTF. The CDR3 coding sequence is TGTGCCAGCAGCTTGGGGCAGGGAACCCGTGGCTACACCTTC.

The CDR3 protein is CASSQDFLAGSGNTIYF. The CDR3 region has the DNA TGCGCCAGCAGCCAAGATTTTCTCGCAGGCTCTGGAAACACCATATATTTT. The V and J genes are TRBV4-3 and TRBJ1-3; D uncertain. In germline, CDR1 is LGHNA, CDR2 YSLEER. CDR3 size: 17 residues. V was pared by 0 bases and J by 0 bases, with 12 bases between.

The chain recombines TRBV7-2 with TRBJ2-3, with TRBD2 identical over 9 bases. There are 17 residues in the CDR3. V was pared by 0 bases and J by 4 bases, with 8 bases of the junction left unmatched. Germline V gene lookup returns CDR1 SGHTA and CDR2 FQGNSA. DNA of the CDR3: TGTGCCAGCAGCTTAGCACTGGCGGGAGGGCCGGCAGATACGCAGTATTTT. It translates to CASSLALAGGPADTQYF.

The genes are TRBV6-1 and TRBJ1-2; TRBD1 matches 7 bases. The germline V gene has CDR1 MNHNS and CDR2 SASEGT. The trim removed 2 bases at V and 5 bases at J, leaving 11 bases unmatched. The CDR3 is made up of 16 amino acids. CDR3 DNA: TGTGCCAGCAGTGAAAAATTGACAGGGCGTAAATATGGCTACACCTTC. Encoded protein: CASSEKLTGRKYGYTF.

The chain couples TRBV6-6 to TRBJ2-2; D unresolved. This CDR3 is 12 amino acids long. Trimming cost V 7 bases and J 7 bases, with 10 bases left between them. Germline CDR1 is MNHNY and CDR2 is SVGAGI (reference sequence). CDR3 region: CASTGLVGELFF. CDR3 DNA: TGTGCCAGCACTGGGTTGGTCGGGGAGCTGTTTTTT.

The CDR3 region is CASSFGSGAQEQYF. In nucleotides, the CDR3 is TGTGCCAGCAGCTTCGGTAGCGGGGCCCAGGAGCAGTACTTC. The chain combines TRBV5-8 with TRBJ2-7; 8 nucleotides agree with TRBD2. This CDR3 region has 14 residues. V shed 2 bases, J shed 7 bases, and the junction held 8 bases outside the gene matches. CDR1 is SGHTS and CDR2 is YDEGEE in the germline V gene.

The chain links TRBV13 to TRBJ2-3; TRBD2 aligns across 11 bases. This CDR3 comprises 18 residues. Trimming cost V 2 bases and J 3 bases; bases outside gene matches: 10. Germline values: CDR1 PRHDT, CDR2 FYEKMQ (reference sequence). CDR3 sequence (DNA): TGTGCCAGCAGCTTAAAAGTGTGGCTAGCGGGGGGTACAGATACGCAGTATTTT. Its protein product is CASSLKVWLAGGTDTQYF.

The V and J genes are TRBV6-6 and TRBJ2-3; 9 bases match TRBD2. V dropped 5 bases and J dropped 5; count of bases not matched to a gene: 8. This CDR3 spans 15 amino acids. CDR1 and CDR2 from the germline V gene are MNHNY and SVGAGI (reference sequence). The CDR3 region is CASSRAGGPVDTQYF. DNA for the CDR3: TGTGCCAGCAGTCGGGCGGGAGGGCCGGTAGATACGCAGTATTTT.

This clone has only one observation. The chain's CDR3 is CASSEAGVRDTQYF. The CDR3 DNA is TGCGCCAGCAGCGAGGCGGGAGTAAGGGATACGCAGTATTTT. This chain joins TRBV4-3 and TRBJ2-3; TRBD2 matches 7 bases. CDR3 length equals 14 residues. V gave up 5 bases and J gave up 6 bases; unmatched junction bases: 8. Germline assignment: CDR1 LGHNA and CDR2 YSLEER.

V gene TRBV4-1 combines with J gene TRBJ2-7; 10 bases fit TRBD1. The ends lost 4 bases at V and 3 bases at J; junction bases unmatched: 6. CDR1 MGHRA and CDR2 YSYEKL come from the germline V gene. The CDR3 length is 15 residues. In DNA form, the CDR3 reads TGCGCCAGCAGCCGACCGGGACAGGGGTTCTACGAGCAGTACTTC. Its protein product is CASSRPGQGFYEQYF.

CDR3 region: CAISERTSGSSTDTQYF. In nucleotides, the CDR3 is TGTGCCATCAGTGAGAGGACTAGCGGTTCTAGCACAGATACGCAGTATTTT. V is TRBV10-3 and J is TRBJ2-3, with 10 bases matching TRBD2. The trim removed 2 bases at V and 0 bases at J, leaving 5 bases unmatched. Looked up from germline, CDR1 is ENHRY and CDR2 is SYGVKD. The CDR3 loop spans 17 amino acids.

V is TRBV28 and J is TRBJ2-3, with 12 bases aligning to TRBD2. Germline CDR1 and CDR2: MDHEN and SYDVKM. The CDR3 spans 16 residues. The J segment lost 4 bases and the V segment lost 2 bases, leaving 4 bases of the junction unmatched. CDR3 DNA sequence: TGTGCCAGCAGTTTAATGGGACTAGCGGGTGCAGATACGCAGTATTTT. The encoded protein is CASSLMGLAGADTQYF. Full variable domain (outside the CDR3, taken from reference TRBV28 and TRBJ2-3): DVKVTQSSRYLVKRTGEKVFLECVQDMDHENMFWYRQDPGLGLRLIYFSYDVKMKEKGDIPEGYSVSREKKERFSLILESASTNQTSMYLCASSLMGLAGADTQYFGPGTRLTVL.

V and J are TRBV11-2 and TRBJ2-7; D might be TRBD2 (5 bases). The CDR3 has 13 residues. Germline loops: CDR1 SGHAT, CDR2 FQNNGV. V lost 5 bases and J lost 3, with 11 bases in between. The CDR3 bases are TGTGCCAGCAGCCGTCGGGATGTCTACGAGCAGTACTTC. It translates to CASSRRDVYEQYF.

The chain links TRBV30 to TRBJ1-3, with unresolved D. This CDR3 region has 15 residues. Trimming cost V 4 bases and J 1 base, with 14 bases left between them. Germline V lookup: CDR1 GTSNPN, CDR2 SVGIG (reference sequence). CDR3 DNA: TGTGCCTGGAATCCCTACGCGGAGTCTGGAAACACCATATATTTT. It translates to CAWNPYAESGNTIYF.

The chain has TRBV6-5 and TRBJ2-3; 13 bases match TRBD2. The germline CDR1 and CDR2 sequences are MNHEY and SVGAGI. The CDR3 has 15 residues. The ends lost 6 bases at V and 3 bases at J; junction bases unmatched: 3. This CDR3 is CASRQGLAGTDTQYF. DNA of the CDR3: TGTGCCAGCAGACAGGGACTAGCGGGGACAGATACGCAGTATTTT.

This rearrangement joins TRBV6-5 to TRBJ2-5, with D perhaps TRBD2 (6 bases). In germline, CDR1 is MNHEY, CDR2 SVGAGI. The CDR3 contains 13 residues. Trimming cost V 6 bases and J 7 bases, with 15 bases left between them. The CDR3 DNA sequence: TGTGCCAGCAGAGGCGGGACCGGGGGGACCCAGTACTTC. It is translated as CASRGGTGGTQYF.

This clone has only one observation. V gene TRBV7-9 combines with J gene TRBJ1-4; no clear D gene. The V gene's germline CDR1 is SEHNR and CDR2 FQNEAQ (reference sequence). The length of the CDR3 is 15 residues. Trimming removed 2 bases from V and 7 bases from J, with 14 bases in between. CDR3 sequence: CASSLNGDLSEKLFF. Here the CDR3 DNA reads TGTGCCAGCAGCTTAAACGGGGATTTAAGTGAAAAACTGTTTTTT.

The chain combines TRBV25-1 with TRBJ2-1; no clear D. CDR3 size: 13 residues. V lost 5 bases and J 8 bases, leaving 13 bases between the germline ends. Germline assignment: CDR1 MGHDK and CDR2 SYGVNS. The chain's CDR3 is CASSKTLIHEQFF. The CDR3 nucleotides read TGTGCCAGCAGTAAAACACTAATACATGAGCAGTTCTTC.

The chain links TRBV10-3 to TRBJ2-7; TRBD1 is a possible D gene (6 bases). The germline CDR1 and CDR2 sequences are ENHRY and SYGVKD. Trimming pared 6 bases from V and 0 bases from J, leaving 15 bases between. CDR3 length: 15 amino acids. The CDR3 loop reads CAIRGTTGSSYEQYF. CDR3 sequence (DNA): TGTGCCATCAGGGGAACCACAGGGAGCTCCTACGAGCAGTACTTC.

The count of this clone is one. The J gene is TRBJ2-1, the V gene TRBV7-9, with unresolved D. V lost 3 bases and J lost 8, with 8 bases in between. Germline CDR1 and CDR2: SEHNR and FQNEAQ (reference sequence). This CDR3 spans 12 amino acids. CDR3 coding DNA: TGTGCCAGCAGCTTCGCTGGGGATGAGCAGTTCTTC. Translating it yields CASSFAGDEQFF.

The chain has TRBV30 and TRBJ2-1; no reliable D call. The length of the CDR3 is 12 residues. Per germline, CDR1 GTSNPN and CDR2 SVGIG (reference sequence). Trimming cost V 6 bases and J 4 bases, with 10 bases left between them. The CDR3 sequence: CACDSFYNEQFF. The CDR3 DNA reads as TGTGCCTGCGACTCCTTTTACAATGAGCAGTTCTTC. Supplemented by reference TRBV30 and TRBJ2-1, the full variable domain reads SQTIHQWPATLVQPVGSPLSLECTVEGTSNPNLYWYRQAAGRGLQLLFYSVGIGQISSEVPQNLSASRPQDRQFILSSKKLLLSDSGFYLCACDSFYNEQFFGPGTRLTVL.

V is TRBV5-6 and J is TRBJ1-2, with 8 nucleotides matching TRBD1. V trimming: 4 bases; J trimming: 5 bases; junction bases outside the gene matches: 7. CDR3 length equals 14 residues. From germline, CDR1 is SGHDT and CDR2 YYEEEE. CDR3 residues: CASSPDRAIYGYTF. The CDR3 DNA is TGTGCCAGCAGCCCGGACAGGGCAATTTATGGCTACACCTTC.

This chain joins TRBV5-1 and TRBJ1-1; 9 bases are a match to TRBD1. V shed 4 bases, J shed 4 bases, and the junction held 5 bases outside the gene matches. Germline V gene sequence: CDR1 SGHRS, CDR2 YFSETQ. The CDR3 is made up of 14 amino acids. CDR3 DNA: TGCGCCAGCAGCCTCCCACAGGGGGCCACTGAAGCTTTCTTT. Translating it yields CASSLPQGATEAFF.

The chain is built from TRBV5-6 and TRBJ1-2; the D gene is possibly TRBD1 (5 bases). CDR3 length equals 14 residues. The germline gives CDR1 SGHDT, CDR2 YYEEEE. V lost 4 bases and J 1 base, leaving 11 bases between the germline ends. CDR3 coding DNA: TGTGCCAGCAGCCTACCGGGGGTTAACTATGGCTACACCTTC. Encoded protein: CASSLPGVNYGYTF. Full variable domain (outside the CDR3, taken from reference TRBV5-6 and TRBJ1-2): DAGVTQSPTHLIKTRGQQVTLRCSPKSGHDTVSWYQQALGQGPQFIFQYYEEEERQRGNFPDRFSGHQFPNYSSELNVNALLLGDSALYLCASSLPGVNYGYTFGSGTRLTVV.

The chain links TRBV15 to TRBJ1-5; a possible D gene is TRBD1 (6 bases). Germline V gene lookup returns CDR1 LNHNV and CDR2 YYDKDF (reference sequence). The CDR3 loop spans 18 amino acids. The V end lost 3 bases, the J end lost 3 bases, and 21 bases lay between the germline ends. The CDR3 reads CATSSGRPTGRYNQPQHF. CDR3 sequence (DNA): TGTGCCACCAGCAGTGGAAGGCCCACAGGGAGGTACAATCAGCCCCAGCATTTT.

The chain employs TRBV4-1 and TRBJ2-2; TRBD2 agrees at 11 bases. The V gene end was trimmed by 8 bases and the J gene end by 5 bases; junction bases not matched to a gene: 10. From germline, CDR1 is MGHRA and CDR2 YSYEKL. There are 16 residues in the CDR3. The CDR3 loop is CASQILAGGPTGELFF. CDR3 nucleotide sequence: TGCGCCAGCCAAATCTTAGCGGGAGGGCCGACCGGGGAGCTGTTTTTT.

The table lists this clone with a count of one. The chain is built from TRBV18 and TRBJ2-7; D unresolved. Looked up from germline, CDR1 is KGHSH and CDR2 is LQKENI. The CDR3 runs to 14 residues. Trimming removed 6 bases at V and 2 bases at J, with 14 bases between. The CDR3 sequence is CASSFGPDPYEQYF. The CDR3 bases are TGTGCCAGCTCTTTTGGGCCCGACCCCTACGAGCAGTACTTC.

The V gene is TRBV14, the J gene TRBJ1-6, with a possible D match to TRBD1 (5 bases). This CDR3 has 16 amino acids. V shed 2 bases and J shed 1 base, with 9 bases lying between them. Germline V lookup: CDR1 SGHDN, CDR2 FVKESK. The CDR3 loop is CASSQLQGSYNSPLHF. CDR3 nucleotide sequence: TGTGCCAGCAGCCAACTGCAGGGATCCTATAATTCACCCCTCCACTTT. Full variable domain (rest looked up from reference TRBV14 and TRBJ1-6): EAGVTQFPSHSVIEKGQTVTLRCDPISGHDNLYWYRRVMGKEIKFLLHFVKESKQDESGMPNNRFLAERTGGTYSTLKVQPAELEDSGVYFCASSQLQGSYNSPLHFGNGTRLTVT.

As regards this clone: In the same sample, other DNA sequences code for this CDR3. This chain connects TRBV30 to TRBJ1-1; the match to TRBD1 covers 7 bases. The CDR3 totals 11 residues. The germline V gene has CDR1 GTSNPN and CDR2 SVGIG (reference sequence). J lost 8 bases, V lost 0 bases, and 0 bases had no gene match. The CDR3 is CAWSVGQEAFF. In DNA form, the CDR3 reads TGTGCCTGGAGTGTGGGACAGGAAGCTTTCTTT.